Below, 29 T cell receptor beta chains from the same sample are listed, as sequenced in a study of T cell responses to AZD1222 COVID-19 vaccine. Profiling relied on immunoSEQ multiplex PCR, and the TCRdb table lists in-frame clones only, not all of them. This repertoire shows about 140,000 clones, just over 90% found once; its top ten account for 0.91%. Sample: peripheral blood, taken on day 0 of MenACWY control vaccination. The receptors stem from an adult in good health.

This rearrangement joins TRBV6-5 to TRBJ1-1, with D uncertain. CDR3 length equals 12 residues. CDR1 is MNHEY and CDR2 is SVGAGI in the germline V gene. V lost 6 bases, J lost 1 base, and 6 bases lay in between. CDR3 residues: CASSQRNTEAFF. For the CDR3, the DNA is TGTGCCAGCAGCCAGAGGAACACTGAAGCTTTCTTT.

The J gene is TRBJ2-7, the V gene TRBV11-2; D possibly corresponds to TRBD1 (5 bases). This CDR3 has 15 amino acids. CDR1 is SGHAT, CDR2 FQNNGV, per germline. V was shortened by 0 bases and J by 0 bases, with 9 bases between the two germline ends. CDR3 loop: CASSLDWTSSYEQYF. The CDR3, as DNA: TGTGCCAGCAGCTTAGACTGGACAAGCTCCTACGAGCAGTACTTC.

The chain recombines TRBV10-3 with TRBJ1-2; weak D call: TRBD1 (6 bases). There are 14 residues in the CDR3. CDR1 ENHRY and CDR2 SYGVKD come from the germline V gene. V was pared by 10 bases and J by 3 bases, with 18 bases between. CDR3 in amino acids: CATYAQGSDYGYTF. CDR3 nucleotide sequence: TGTGCCACCTACGCACAGGGAAGCGACTATGGCTACACCTTC.

This rearrangement joins TRBV7-3 to TRBJ2-3; 12 positions match TRBD2. CDR1 SGHTA and CDR2 FQGTGA come from the germline V gene. The CDR3 is 17 residues long. After removal of 5 bases from V and 0 bases from J, the junction contained 6 bases not matched to a gene. In DNA form, the CDR3 reads TGTGCCAGCAGCCCATCTAGCGGGGGGGCTAGCACAGATACGCAGTATTTT. Its translation is CASSPSSGGASTDTQYF.

This clone was observed a handful of times. DNA of the CDR3: TGTGCCAGCAGTGAAAGTTGGCAGAACACTGAAGCTTTCTTT. Translation: CASSESWQNTEAFF. The chain is built from TRBV6-1 and TRBJ1-1; D call uncertain. This CDR3 has 14 amino acids. V lost 2 bases, J lost 1 base, and 8 bases lay in between. CDR1 and CDR2 (germline): MNHNS, SASEGT.

The chain uses TRBV19 and TRBJ2-1; D might be TRBD2 (6 bases). Germline loops: CDR1 LNHDA, CDR2 SQIVND (reference sequence). The CDR3 loop spans 15 amino acids. Trimming cost V 1 base and J 4 bases, with 11 bases left between them. The DNA for the CDR3 is TGTGCCAGTAGTATAGGGGGGAGGCCTTACAATGAGCAGTTCTTC. Translating it yields CASSIGGRPYNEQFF.

The chain links TRBV5-4 to TRBJ2-3, with TRBD2 identical over 9 bases. This CDR3 comprises 14 residues. With 3 bases clipped from V and 6 bases from J, the junction kept 5 bases outside the gene matches. CDR1 SGHNT and CDR2 YYREEE come from the germline V gene (reference sequence). CDR3 coding DNA: TGTGCCAGCAGCTCGCGGGGGGGCTCCGATACGCAGTATTTT. This translates into CASSSRGGSDTQYF. Together with reference TRBV5-4 and TRBJ2-3, the CDR3 gives the full variable domain: ETGVTQSPTHLIKTRGQQVTLRCSSQSGHNTVSWYQQALGQGPQFIFQYYREEENGRGNFPPRFSGLQFPNYSSELNVNALELDDSALYLCASSSRGGSDTQYFGPGTRLTVL.

This sequence joins TRBV5-1 and TRBJ2-2; TRBD2 agrees at 14 bases. In germline, CDR1 is SGHRS, CDR2 YFSETQ. V lost 7 bases to trimming and J lost 5 bases; unmatched junction nucleotides: 10. The CDR3 runs 17 residues. The CDR3 here is CASAPGLAGDNTGELFF. CDR3 DNA sequence: TGCGCCAGCGCACCGGGACTAGCGGGAGATAATACCGGGGAGCTGTTTTTT.

The chain is built from TRBV5-1 and TRBJ2-7; 8 bases agree with TRBD1. Germline CDR1 is SGHRS and CDR2 is YFSETQ. Trimming took 4 bases from V and 9 from J; bases not matched to a gene: 6. The CDR3 runs to 12 residues. Here the CDR3 reads CASSLGTGGQYF. CDR3 in DNA: TGCGCCAGCAGCCTAGGGACAGGCGGGCAGTACTTC.

The genes are TRBV5-1 and TRBJ1-4; 10 nucleotides line up with TRBD1. The V and J ends lost 4 bases and 3 bases, in that order; junction bases with no gene match: 3. Germline values: CDR1 SGHRS, CDR2 YFSETQ. The CDR3 is made up of 15 amino acids. The CDR3 DNA is TGCGCCAGCAGCATCGGGACAGGGGCTAATGAAAAACTGTTTTTT. This translates into CASSIGTGANEKLFF. Combining the CDR3 with reference TRBV5-1 and TRBJ1-4 gives the whole variable domain KAGVTQTPRYLIKTRGQQVTLSCSPISGHRSVSWYQQTPGQGLQFLFEYFSETQRNKGNFPGRFSGRQFSNSRSEMNVSTLELGDSALYLCASSIGTGANEKLFFGSGTQLSVL.

The chain uses TRBV5-4 and TRBJ1-1; 10 positions agree with TRBD1. Per the germline V gene, CDR1 is SGHNT and CDR2 is YYREEE (reference sequence). The length of the CDR3 is 16 residues. J was trimmed by 5 bases and V by 0 bases; bases with no gene match: 7. The CDR3 reads CASSLGGDRGSTEAFF. In DNA, the CDR3 is TGTGCCAGCAGCTTGGGAGGGGACAGGGGCTCGACTGAAGCTTTCTTT.

The chain employs TRBV7-9 and TRBJ2-3, with D perhaps given as TRBD1 or TRBD2 (5 bases each). Between the trimmed V and J ends, which lost 4 bases and 5 bases, there was a span of 19 bases. Per germline, CDR1 SEHNR and CDR2 FQNEAQ (reference sequence). This CDR3 has 16 amino acids. The CDR3 nucleotides are TGTGCCAGCAGCTCGAGGGGACCCAATAAAGGAGATACGCAGTATTTT. Translation gives CASSSRGPNKGDTQYF.

V and J are TRBV4-3 and TRBJ1-2, with D uncertain. The ends were cut back, 0 bases at V and 5 bases at J, with 16 bases in the middle. Germline V gene lookup returns CDR1 LGHNA and CDR2 YSLEER. This CDR3 comprises 16 residues. CDR3 in amino acids: CASSQDQSGLRYGYTF. CDR3 coding DNA: TGCGCCAGCAGCCAAGATCAGTCGGGGTTGAGGTATGGCTACACCTTC.

The chain recombines TRBV6-5 with TRBJ1-4, with a tentative D call TRBD1 (6 bases). Germline V CDR1 and CDR2: MNHEY, SVGAGI. V was shortened by 7 bases and J by 7 bases, with 19 bases between the two germline ends. The CDR3 sequence is 15 residues long. CDR3 in DNA: TGTGCCAGCACCCCTTTAAGAGGGGGAGGTGAAAAACTGTTTTTT. Protein sequence: CASTPLRGGGEKLFF.

The genes are TRBV28 and TRBJ1-6, with 7 bases lining up with TRBD1. Germline V gene sequence: CDR1 MDHEN, CDR2 SYDVKM. The CDR3 has 14 amino acids. Trimming cost V 4 bases and J 7 bases; bases outside gene matches: 4. The CDR3 here is CASSSTGVNSPLHF. In DNA, the CDR3 is TGTGCCAGCAGTTCAACAGGGGTGAATTCACCCCTCCACTTT. The whole variable domain, filled in from reference TRBV28 and TRBJ1-6, reads DVKVTQSSRYLVKRTGEKVFLECVQDMDHENMFWYRQDPGLGLRLIYFSYDVKMKEKGDIPEGYSVSREKKERFSLILESASTNQTSMYLCASSSTGVNSPLHFGNGTRLTVT.

This sequence joins TRBV27 and TRBJ1-1; D perhaps matches TRBD1 (5 bases). Trimming cost V 3 bases and J 0 bases, with 29 bases left between them. CDR3 length: 21 residues. Germline CDR1 MNHEY, CDR2 SMNVEV (reference sequence). Here the CDR3 reads CASSFHTRFTIRKDMNTEAFF. CDR3 bases: TGTGCCAGCAGTTTTCATACCCGGTTTACAATCCGAAAGGACATGAACACTGAAGCTTTCTTT.

V is TRBV7-3 and J is TRBJ2-2; D gene uncertain. Germline CDR1 reads SGHTA; CDR2 reads FQGTGA. The CDR3 length is 16 residues. Trimming stripped 3 bases from V and 5 bases from J, with 16 bases between. The CDR3: CASSFLPATRTGELFF. The CDR3 bases are TGTGCCAGCAGCTTCCTCCCAGCGACCCGAACCGGGGAGCTGTTTTTT.

This clone was observed a handful of times. This chain connects TRBV6-5 to TRBJ1-5; 7 bases agree with TRBD1. The CDR3 is made up of 14 amino acids. CDR1 MNHEY and CDR2 SVGAGI come from the germline V gene. V was pared by 7 bases and J by 8 bases, with 11 bases of the junction left unmatched. CDR3 sequence (DNA): TGTGCCAGCAACCCAGGGGGGGCGGGTGAGCCCCAGCATTTT. Translated, it gives CASNPGGAGEPQHF.

This chain links TRBV2 with TRBJ1-2; no clear D. CDR1 and CDR2 from the germline V gene are SNHLY and FYNNEI. V shed 6 bases and J shed 0 bases, with 14 bases lying between them. This CDR3 contains 15 residues. CDR3 protein: CASRVDNLANYGYTF. The CDR3 region has the DNA TGTGCCAGCAGGGTAGACAACCTGGCTAACTATGGCTACACCTTC.

The rearrangement links TRBV7-9 to TRBJ1-1; no firm D call. Trimming took 0 bases from V and 4 from J, leaving 15 bases between them. The CDR3 is 16 residues long. Germline CDR1 and CDR2: SEHNR and FQNEAQ (reference sequence). CDR3 nucleotide sequence: TGTGCCAGCAGCTTAGCGCGTCAGGCTTTAGTCACTGAAGCTTTCTTT. It is translated as CASSLARQALVTEAFF.

The rearrangement uses TRBV10-3 and TRBJ1-6; D possibly corresponds to TRBD1 (5 bases). CDR1 is ENHRY, CDR2 SYGVKD, per germline. This CDR3 is built from 15 residues. Trimming removed 3 bases at V and 7 bases at J, with 13 bases between. CDR3: CAISEQNGGNSPLHF. Written as DNA, the CDR3 is TGTGCCATCAGTGAACAAAACGGGGGAAATTCACCCCTCCACTTT.

This chain links TRBV19 with TRBJ1-5; TRBD1 aligns across 8 bases. CDR1 LNHDA and CDR2 SQIVND come from the germline V gene (reference sequence). V lost 4 bases to trimming and J lost 5 bases; unmatched junction nucleotides: 4. The CDR3 totals 14 residues. The DNA for the CDR3 is TGTGCCAGTAGTACAGGGGGCGCGGATCAGCCCCAGCATTTT. Its translation is CASSTGGADQPQHF.

The gene calls are TRBV4-2 and TRBJ1-2; no firm D call. Between the trimmed V and J ends, which lost 0 bases and 4 bases, there was a span of 15 bases. The CDR3 covers 16 residues. The germline gives CDR1 LGHNA, CDR2 YNFKEQ. The CDR3 region has the DNA TGTGCCAGCAGCCAAGAAAGATCTACCGCGGGCTATGGCTACACCTTC. It is translated as CASSQERSTAGYGYTF.

The rearrangement uses TRBV6-5 and TRBJ2-5; 7 nucleotides align to TRBD1. The germline V gene has CDR1 MNHEY and CDR2 SVGAGI. The CDR3 is 15 residues long. After removal of 5 bases from V and 5 bases from J, the junction contained 11 bases not matched to a gene. The CDR3 nucleotides read TGTGCCAGCAGTCCACAGGGGAGTCTTGGGGAGACCCAGTACTTC. Translating gives CASSPQGSLGETQYF.

The chain is built from TRBV19 and TRBJ1-1, with 7 bases that match TRBD1. Trimming removed 6 bases from V and 0 bases from J; junction bases left unmatched: 7. This CDR3 comprises 15 residues. The germline CDR1 and CDR2 sequences are LNHDA and SQIVND (reference sequence). The CDR3 here is CASREYGTVNTEAFF. CDR3 in DNA: TGTGCCAGTAGAGAGTACGGGACAGTGAACACTGAAGCTTTCTTT.

The V call is TRBV2, the J call TRBJ2-5, with 7 nucleotides matching TRBD1. Trimming at V came to 6 bases and at J to 2 bases, leaving 6 bases not matched to a gene. The germline V gene has CDR1 SNHLY and CDR2 FYNNEI. The CDR3 runs 14 residues. The CDR3 DNA is TGTGCCAGCAGGACCAGGGGGAGTCAAGAGACCCAGTACTTC. This codes for CASRTRGSQETQYF.

This clone is a singleton in its sample. CDR3 in amino acids: CASSFTGELFF. The CDR3 coding sequence is TGCGCCAGCAGTTTCACCGGGGAGCTGTTTTTT. This chain connects TRBV5-1 to TRBJ2-2; D not certain. This CDR3 comprises 11 residues. Trimming took off 5 bases at V and 4 bases at J, with 3 bases between the two ends. Germline V gene data show CDR1 as SGHRS and CDR2 as YFSETQ.

In this sample, this clone turned up a few times. The J gene is TRBJ2-1, the V gene TRBV4-3; 10 bases match TRBD2. The germline gives CDR1 LGHNA, CDR2 YSLEER. V lost 3 bases to trimming and J lost 3 bases; unmatched junction nucleotides: 2. This CDR3 comprises 15 residues. The CDR3 sequence: CASSQLAGDYNEQFF. CDR3 DNA: TGCGCCAGCAGCCAGCTAGCGGGGGACTACAATGAGCAGTTCTTC.

V usage is TRBV4-1 and J usage is TRBJ1-2, with 8 bases that match TRBD1. The CDR3 is 15 residues long. J lost 1 base, V lost 4 bases, and 5 bases had no gene match. CDR1 MGHRA and CDR2 YSYEKL come from the germline V gene. The CDR3 reads CASSLRDRINYGYTF. The CDR3 coding sequence is TGCGCCAGCAGCCTCCGGGACAGGATTAACTATGGCTACACCTTC.